This T cell receptor beta chain was identified in a study of sequential checkpoint blockade in melanoma (dated by TCRdb to the late 2010s). Regarding the research as a whole: Patients were assigned by 1:1 randomization to either first-line nivolumab followed by ipilimumab (arm A) or ipilimumab followed by nivolumab (arm B). Maintenance nivolumab came after both trial sequences. What the study reported, not specific to this receptor: Larger, independent patient cohorts are needed to validate the response-prediction model that combines TCR metrics and mutation burden.

TCRbeta CDR3 regions were immunosequenced from genomic DNA with the immunoSEQ Assay. Prior to high-throughput sequencing, genomic DNA was amplified by bias-controlled multiplex PCR. The study's processing was this. To quantify the absolute abundance of each unique TCRbeta CDR3 region, the sequences were collapsed and filtered. Clonality was defined as 1 minus Pielou's evenness and was calculated using productive rearrangements only. A previously published method was used to identify clones with significantly greater frequencies in on-treatment samples than in baseline samples. Drawn from immuneACCESS, this table holds only the in-frame rearrangements with V and J called that TCRdb kept. Clones are partly lost; checked studies trace under half to an unresolved V gene and leave the rest unexplained. The V and J calls and the clone size are those of that table, but D and trimming were determined from the DNA. The sample table shows more than 8,000 clones, and around 71% are seen once. About 24% of the sample comes from the top ten.

The germline V end is reduced by 4 bases and the J end by 4 bases; junction bases left unmatched: 4. The CDR3 starts with the cysteine, ends with the phenylalanine, and has 14 residues. CDR3 DNA only is kept here, 42 bases in frame from base 1. The CDR1 and CDR2 encoded by the germline V gene are SGHRS and YFSETQ. This clone was seen just once. Its antigen has not been determined. Per-nucleotide qualities are absent, and no much larger clonotype sits a single base away. In light of the paper, this sample's treatment or condition label describes: randomized to nivolumab then ipilimumab (arm A) or the reverse (arm B). Prior DNA-damaging chemotherapy had not been received by any trial patient. On a FACS Aria II flow cytometer, live CD3+CD8+ cells that were negative for CD19 and CD56 were sorted from thawed PBMCs. Samples came from patients with melanoma in CheckMate 064, a randomized, open-label phase II trial of sequential checkpoint blockade. Peripheral blood mononuclear cells were collected by leukapheresis, purified with Ficoll-Paque, and frozen in human serum with around 9.8% DMSO. Immediately after sorting, the purity of the sorted blood CD3+CD8+ cells was confirmed to be >98%, and DNA was then extracted.

The source of this sequence is a human donor with melanoma. The input for sequencing was CD8+ T cells sorted from blood (inferred from file names), taken from a patient given nivolumab and ipilimumab in sequence. The sequence links TRBV5-1 to TRBJ2-5, and 10 junction bases match TRBD1. The CDR3 amino acid sequence is: CASSRGQGLETQYF. The DNA reads TGCGCCAGCAGCAGGGGACAGGGGCTAGAGACCCAGTACTTC. Joined to the reference TRBV5-1 and TRBJ2-5 proteins, this CDR3 gives the full variable domain: KAGVTQTPRYLIKTRGQQVTLSCSPISGHRSVSWYQQTPGQGLQFLFEYFSETQRNKGNFPGRFSGRQFSNSRSEMNVSTLELGDSALYLCASSRGQGLETQYFGPGTRLLVL.